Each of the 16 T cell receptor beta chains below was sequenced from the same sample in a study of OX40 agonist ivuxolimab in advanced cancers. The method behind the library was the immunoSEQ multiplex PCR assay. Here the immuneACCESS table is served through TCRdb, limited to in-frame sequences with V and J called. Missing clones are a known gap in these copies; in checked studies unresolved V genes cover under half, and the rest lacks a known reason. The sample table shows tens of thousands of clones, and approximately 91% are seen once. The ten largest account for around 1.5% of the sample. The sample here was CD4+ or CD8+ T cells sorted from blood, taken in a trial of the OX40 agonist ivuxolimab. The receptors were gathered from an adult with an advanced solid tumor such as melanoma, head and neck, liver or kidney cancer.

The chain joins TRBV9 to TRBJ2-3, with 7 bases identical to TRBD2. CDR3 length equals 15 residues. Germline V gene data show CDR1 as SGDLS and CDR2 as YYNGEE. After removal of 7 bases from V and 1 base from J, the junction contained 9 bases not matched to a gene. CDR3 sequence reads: CASCHGGVGTDTQYF. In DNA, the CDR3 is TGTGCCAGCTGTCATGGGGGGGTCGGCACAGATACGCAGTATTTT.

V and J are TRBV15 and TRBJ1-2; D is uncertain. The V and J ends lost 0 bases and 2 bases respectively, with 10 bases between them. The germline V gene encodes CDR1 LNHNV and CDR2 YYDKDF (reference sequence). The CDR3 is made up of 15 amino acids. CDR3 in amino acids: CATSRDLGSNYGYTF. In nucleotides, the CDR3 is TGTGCCACCAGCAGAGATCTAGGGTCCAACTATGGCTACACCTTC.

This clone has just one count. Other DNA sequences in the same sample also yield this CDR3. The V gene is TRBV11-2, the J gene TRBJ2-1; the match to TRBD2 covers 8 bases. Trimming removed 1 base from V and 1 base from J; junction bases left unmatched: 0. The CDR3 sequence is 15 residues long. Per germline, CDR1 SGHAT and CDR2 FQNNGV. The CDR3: CASSLAGGSYNEQFF. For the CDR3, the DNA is TGTGCCAGCAGCTTAGCGGGAGGGTCCTACAATGAGCAGTTCTTC.

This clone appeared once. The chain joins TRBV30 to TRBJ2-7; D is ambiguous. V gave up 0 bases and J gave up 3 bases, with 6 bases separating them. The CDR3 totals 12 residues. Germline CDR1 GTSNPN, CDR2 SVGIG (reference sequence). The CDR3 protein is CAWSVLFYEQYF. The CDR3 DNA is TGTGCCTGGAGTGTACTGTTCTACGAGCAGTACTTC.

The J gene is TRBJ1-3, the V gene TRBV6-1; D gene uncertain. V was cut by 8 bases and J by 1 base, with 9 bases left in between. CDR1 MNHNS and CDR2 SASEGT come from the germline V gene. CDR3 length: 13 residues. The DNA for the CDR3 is TGTGCCAGCCGGATGGCGTCTGGAAACACCATATATTTT. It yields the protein CASRMASGNTIYF.

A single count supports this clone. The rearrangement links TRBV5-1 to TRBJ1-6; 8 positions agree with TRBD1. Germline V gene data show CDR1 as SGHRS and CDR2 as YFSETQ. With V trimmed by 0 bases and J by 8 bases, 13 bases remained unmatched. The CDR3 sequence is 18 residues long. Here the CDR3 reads CASSLAVTGDLADSPLHF. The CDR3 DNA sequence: TGCGCCAGCAGCTTGGCGGTGACAGGGGATCTCGCTGATTCACCCCTCCACTTT.

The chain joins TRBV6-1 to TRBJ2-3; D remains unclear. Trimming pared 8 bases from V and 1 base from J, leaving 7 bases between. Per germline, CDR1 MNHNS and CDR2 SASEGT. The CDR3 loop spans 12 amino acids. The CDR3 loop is CASQDRTDTQYF. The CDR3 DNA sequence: TGTGCCAGCCAAGACCGCACAGATACGCAGTATTTT.

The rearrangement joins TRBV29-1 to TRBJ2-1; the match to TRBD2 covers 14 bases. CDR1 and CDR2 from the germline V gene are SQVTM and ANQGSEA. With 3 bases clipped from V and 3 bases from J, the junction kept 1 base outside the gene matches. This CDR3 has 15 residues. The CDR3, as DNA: TGCAGCGTTGAGGGGACTAGCGGGAGCTACAATGAGCAGTTCTTC. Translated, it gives CSVEGTSGSYNEQFF.

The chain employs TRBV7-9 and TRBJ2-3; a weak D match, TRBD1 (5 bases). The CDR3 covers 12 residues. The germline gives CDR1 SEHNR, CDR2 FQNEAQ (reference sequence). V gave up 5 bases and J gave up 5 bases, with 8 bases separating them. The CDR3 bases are TGTGCCAGCAGCGCCCAGGGAGATACGCAGTATTTT. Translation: CASSAQGDTQYF.

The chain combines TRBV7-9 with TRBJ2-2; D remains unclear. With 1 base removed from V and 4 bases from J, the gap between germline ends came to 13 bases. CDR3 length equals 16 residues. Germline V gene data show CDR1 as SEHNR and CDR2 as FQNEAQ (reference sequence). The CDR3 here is CASSLGLLGSTGELFF. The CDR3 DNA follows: TGTGCCAGCAGCTTAGGTCTCCTGGGGTCCACCGGGGAGCTGTTTTTT.

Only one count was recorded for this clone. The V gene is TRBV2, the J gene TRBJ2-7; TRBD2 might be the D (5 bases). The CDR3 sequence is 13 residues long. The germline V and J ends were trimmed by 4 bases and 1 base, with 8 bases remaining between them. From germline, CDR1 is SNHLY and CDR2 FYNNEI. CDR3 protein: CASSVGESYEQYF. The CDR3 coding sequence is TGTGCCAGCAGTGTCGGGGAGTCCTACGAGCAGTACTTC.

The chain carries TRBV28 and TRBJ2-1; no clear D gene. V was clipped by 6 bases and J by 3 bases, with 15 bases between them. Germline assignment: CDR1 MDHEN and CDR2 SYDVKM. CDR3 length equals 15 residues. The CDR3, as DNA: TGTGCCAGCAGGGGGTTAGGTATTGGCTACAATGAGCAGTTCTTC. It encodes CASRGLGIGYNEQFF.

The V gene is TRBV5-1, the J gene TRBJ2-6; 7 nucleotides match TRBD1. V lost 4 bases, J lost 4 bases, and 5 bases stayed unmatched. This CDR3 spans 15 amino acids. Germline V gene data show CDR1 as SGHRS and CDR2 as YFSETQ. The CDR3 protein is CASSLGGAGANVLTF. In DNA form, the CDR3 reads TGCGCCAGCAGCCTAGGGGGCGCAGGGGCCAACGTCCTGACTTTC. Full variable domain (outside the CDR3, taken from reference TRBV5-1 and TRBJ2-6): KAGVTQTPRYLIKTRGQQVTLSCSPISGHRSVSWYQQTPGQGLQFLFEYFSETQRNKGNFPGRFSGRQFSNSRSEMNVSTLELGDSALYLCASSLGGAGANVLTFGAGSRLTVL.

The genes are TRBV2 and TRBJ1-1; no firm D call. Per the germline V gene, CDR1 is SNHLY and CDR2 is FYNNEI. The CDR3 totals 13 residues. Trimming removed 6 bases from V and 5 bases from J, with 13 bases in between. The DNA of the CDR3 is TGTGCCAGCAGGTTGGACTGGGGTACTGAAGCTTTCTTT. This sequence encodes CASRLDWGTEAFF.

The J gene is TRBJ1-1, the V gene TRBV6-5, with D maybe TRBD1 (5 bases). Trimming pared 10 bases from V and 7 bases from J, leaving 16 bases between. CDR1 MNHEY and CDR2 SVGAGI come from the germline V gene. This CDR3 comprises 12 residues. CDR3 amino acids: CAIRAGTGEAFF. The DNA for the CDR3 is TGTGCCATTAGGGCCGGGACGGGTGAAGCTTTCTTT.

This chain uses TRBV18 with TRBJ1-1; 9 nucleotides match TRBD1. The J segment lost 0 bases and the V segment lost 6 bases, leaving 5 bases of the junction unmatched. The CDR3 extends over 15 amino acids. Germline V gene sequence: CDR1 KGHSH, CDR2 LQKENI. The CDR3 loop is CASSRTGVMNTEAFF. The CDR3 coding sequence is TGTGCCAGCTCCCGGACAGGGGTTATGAACACTGAAGCTTTCTTT.